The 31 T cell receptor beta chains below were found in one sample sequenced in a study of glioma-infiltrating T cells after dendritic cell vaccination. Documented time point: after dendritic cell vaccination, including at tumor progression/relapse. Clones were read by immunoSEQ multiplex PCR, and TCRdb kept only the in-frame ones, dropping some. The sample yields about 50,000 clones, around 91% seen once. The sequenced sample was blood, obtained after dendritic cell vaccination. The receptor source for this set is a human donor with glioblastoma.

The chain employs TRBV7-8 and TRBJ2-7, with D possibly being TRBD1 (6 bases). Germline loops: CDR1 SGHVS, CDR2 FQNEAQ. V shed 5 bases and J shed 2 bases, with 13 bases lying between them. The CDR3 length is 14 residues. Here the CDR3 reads CASSPLWGPYEQYF. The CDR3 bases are TGTGCCAGCAGCCCCCTTTGGGGGCCCTACGAGCAGTACTTC.

The DNA of the CDR3 is TGCAGTGCTAGTCTCTATGGCTACACCTTC. Protein: CSASLYGYTF. This chain links TRBV20-1 with TRBJ1-2, with D uncertain. Germline CDR1 DFQATT, CDR2 SNEGSKA (reference sequence). The CDR3 is 10 residues long. V was clipped by 3 bases and J by 4 bases, with 3 bases between them.

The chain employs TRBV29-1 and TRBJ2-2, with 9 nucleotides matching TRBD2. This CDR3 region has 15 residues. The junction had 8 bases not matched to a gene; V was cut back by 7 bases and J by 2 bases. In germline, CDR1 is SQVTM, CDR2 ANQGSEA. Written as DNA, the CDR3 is TGCAGCGCTAAATCGACTAGCGGAAACACCGGGGAGCTGTTTTTT. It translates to CSAKSTSGNTGELFF.

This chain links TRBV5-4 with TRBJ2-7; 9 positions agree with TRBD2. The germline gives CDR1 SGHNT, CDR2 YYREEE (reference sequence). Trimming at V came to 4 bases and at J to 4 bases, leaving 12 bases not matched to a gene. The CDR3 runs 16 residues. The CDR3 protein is CASSETRGGFVYEQYF. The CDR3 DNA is TGTGCCAGCAGCGAAACGCGGGGGGGTTTCGTTTACGAGCAGTACTTC.

CDR3: CASSPSVDGYTF. Written as DNA, the CDR3 is TGTGCCAGCAGCCCCTCGGTGGATGGCTACACCTTC. The chain carries TRBV9 and TRBJ1-2; D not resolved. V lost 4 bases and J 6 bases, leaving 10 bases between the germline ends. Germline-derived CDR1 and CDR2 are SGDLS and YYNGEE. CDR3 length: 12 amino acids.

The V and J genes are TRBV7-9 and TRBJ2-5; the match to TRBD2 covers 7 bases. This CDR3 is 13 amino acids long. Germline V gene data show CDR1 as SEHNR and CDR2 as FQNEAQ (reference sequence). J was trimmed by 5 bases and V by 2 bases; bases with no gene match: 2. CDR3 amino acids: CASSLLGGETQYF. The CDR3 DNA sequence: TGTGCCAGCAGCTTATTGGGAGGGGAGACCCAGTACTTC.

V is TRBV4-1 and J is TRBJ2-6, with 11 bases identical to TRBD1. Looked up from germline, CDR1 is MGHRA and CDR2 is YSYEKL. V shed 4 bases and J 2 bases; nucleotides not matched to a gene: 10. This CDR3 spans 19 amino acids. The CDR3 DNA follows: TGCGCCAGCAGCCGAGACCGGACAGGGGGCTTTGCTGGGGCCAACGTCCTGACTTTC. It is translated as CASSRDRTGGFAGANVLTF.

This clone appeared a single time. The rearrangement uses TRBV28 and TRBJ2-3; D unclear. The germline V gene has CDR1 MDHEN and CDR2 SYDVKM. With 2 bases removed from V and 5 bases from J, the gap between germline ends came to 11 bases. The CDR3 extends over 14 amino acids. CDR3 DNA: TGTGCCAGCAGTTTAGGCGGCAAACTAGATACGCAGTATTTT. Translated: CASSLGGKLDTQYF.

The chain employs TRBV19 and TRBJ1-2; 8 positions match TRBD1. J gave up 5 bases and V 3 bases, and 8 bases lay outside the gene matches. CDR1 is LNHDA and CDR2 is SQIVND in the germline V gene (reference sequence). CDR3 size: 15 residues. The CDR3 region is CASSINRGYSYGYTF. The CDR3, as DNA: TGTGCCAGTAGTATTAACAGGGGGTACTCGTATGGCTACACCTTC.

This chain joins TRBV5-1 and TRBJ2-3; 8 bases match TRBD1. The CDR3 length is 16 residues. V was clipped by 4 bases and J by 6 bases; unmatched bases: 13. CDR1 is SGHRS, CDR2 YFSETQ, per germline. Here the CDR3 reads CASSTQGAPQADTQYF. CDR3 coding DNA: TGCGCCAGCAGCACCCAGGGGGCGCCTCAAGCCGATACGCAGTATTTT.

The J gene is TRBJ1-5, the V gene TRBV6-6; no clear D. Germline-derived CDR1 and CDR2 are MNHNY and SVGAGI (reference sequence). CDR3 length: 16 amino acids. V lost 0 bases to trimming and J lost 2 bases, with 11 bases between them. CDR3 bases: TGTGCCAGCAGTTACTCCCCTATGGTCGGCAATCAGCCCCAGCATTTT. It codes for CASSYSPMVGNQPQHF.

The CDR3, as DNA: TGTGCCAGCAGCAGGGACAGCTATAACTATGGCTACACCTTC. It specifies CASSRDSYNYGYTF. The chain is built from TRBV7-9 and TRBJ1-2, with 7 bases matching TRBD1. CDR3 length equals 14 residues. The germline gives CDR1 SEHNR, CDR2 FQNEAQ (reference sequence). V gave up 5 bases and J gave up 1 base; unmatched junction bases: 4. Filled out from reference TRBV7-9 and TRBJ1-2, the complete variable domain reads DTGVSQNPRHKITKRGQNVTFRCDPISEHNRLYWYRQTLGQGPEFLTYFQNEAQLEKSRLLSDRFSAERPKGSFSTLEIQRTEQGDSAMYLCASSRDSYNYGYTFGSGTRLTVV.

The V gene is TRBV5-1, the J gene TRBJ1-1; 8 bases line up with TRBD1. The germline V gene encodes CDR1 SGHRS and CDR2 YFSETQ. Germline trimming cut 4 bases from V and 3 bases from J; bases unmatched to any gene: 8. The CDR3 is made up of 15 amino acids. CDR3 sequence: CASSPGQGTYTEAFF. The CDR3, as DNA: TGCGCCAGCAGCCCCGGACAGGGAACTTACACTGAAGCTTTCTTT.

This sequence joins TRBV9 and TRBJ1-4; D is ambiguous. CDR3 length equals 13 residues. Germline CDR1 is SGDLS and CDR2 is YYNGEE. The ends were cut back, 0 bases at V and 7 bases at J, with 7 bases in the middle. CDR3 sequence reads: CASSVGQAEKLFF. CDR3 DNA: TGTGCCAGCAGCGTAGGGCAGGCTGAAAAACTGTTTTTT.

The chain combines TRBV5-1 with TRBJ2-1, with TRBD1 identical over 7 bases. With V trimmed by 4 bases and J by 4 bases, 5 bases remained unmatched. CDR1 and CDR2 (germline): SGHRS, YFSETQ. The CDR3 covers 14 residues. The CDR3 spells CASSGDRTYNEQFF. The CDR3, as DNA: TGCGCCAGCAGCGGGGACAGAACATACAATGAGCAGTTCTTC.

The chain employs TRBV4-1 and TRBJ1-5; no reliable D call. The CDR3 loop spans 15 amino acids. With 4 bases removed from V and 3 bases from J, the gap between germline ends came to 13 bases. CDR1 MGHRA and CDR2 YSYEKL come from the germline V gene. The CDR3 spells CASSPSTRNNQPQHF. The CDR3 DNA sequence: TGCGCCAGCAGCCCATCGACAAGGAACAATCAGCCCCAGCATTTT.

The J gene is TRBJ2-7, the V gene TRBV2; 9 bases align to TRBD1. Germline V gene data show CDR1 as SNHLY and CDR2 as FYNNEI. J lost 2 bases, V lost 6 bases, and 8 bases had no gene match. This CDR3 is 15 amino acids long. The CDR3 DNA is TGTGCCAGCAGACCCGTAGGACAGGGGACCTACGAGCAGTACTTC. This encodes CASRPVGQGTYEQYF.

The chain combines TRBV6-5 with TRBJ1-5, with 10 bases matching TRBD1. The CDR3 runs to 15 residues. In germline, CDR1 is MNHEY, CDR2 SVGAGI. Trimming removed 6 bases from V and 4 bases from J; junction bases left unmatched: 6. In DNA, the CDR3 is TGTGCCAGCAGCTTGACAGGGGGCCCGAATCAGCCCCAGCATTTT. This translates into CASSLTGGPNQPQHF.

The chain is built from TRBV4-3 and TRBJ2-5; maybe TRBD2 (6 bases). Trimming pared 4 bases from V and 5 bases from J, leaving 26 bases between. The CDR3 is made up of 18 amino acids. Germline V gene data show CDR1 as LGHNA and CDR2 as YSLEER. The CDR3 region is CASSPSLSRGRSGETQYF. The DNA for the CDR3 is TGCGCCAGCAGCCCAAGCCTGTCTAGAGGGAGGTCTGGGGAGACCCAGTACTTC.

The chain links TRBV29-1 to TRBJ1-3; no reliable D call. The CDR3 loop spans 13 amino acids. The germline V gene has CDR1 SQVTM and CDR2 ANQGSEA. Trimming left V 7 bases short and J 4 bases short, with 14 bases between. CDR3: CSGRSGPGNTIYF. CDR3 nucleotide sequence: TGCAGCGGCAGATCGGGTCCCGGAAACACCATATATTTT.

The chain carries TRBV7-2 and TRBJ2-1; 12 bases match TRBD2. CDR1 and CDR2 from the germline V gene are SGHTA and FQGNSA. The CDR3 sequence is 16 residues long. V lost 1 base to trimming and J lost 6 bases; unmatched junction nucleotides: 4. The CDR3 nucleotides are TGTGCCAGCAGCTTAGTCGGGACTAGCGGGCCCAATGAGCAGTTCTTC. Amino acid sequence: CASSLVGTSGPNEQFF.

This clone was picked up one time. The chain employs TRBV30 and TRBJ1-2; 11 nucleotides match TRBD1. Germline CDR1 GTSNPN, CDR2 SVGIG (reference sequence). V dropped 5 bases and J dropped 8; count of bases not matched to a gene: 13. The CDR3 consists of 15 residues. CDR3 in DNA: TGTGCCTGGGATCCGGGACAGGGGGGCCTTAGGGGCTACACCTTC. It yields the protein CAWDPGQGGLRGYTF.

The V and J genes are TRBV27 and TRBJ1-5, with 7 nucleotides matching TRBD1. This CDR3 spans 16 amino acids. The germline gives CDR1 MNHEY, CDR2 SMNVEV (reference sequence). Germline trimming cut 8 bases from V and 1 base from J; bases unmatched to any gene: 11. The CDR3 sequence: CASGDRAPYSNQPQHF. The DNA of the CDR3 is TGTGCCAGCGGCGACAGGGCCCCGTACAGCAATCAGCCCCAGCATTTT.

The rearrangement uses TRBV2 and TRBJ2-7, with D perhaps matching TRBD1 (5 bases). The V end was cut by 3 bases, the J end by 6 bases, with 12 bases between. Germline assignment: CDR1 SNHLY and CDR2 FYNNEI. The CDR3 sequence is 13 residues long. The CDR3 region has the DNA TGTGCCAGCAGTGACAGGGCGGTCTCCGAGCAGTACTTC. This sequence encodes CASSDRAVSEQYF.

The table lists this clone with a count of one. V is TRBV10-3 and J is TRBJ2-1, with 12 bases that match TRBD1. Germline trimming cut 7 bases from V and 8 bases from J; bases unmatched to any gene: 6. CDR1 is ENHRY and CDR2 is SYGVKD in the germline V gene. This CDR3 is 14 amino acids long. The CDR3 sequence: CAIMGTGGFDEQFF. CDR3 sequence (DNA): TGTGCCATCATGGGGACAGGGGGCTTTGATGAGCAGTTCTTC.

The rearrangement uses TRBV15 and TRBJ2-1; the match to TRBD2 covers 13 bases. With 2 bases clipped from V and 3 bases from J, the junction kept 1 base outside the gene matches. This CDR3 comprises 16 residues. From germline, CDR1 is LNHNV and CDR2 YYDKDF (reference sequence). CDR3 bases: TGTGCCACCAGCAGATGGACTAGCGGGAGCTACAATGAGCAGTTCTTC. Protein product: CATSRWTSGSYNEQFF.

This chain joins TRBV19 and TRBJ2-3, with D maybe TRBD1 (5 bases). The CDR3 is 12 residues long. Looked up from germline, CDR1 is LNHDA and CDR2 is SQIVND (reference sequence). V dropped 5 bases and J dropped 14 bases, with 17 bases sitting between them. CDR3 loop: CASSPGLLPTYF. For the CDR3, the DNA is TGTGCCAGTAGTCCAGGGCTGCTCCCGACGTATTTT.

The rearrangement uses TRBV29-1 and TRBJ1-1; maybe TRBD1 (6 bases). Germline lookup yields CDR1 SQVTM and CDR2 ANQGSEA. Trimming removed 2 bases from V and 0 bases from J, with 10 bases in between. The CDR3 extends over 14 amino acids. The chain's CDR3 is CSVERGGVNTEAFF. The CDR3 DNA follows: TGCAGCGTTGAAAGGGGGGGGGTGAACACTGAAGCTTTCTTT.

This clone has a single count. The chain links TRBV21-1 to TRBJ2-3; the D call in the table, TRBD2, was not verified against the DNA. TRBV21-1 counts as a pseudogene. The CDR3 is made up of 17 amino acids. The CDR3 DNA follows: TGTGCCAGCAGCAAGGAGAGGAGATGGGGGGTCGTAGATACGCAGTATTTT. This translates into CASSKERRWGVVDTQYF.

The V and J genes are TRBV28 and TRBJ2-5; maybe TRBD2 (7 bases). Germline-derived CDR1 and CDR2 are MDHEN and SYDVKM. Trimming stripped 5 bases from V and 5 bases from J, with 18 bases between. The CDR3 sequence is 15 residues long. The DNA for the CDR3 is TGTGCCAGCAGTCCATACACAGGGAGGGTGGAGACCCAGTACTTC. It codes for CASSPYTGRVETQYF.

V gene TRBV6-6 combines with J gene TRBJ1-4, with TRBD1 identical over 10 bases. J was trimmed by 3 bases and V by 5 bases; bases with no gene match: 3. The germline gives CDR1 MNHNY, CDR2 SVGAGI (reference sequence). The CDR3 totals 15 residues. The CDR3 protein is CASSRDRGPNEKLFF. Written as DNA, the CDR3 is TGTGCCAGCAGTAGAGACAGGGGGCCTAATGAAAAACTGTTTTTT.